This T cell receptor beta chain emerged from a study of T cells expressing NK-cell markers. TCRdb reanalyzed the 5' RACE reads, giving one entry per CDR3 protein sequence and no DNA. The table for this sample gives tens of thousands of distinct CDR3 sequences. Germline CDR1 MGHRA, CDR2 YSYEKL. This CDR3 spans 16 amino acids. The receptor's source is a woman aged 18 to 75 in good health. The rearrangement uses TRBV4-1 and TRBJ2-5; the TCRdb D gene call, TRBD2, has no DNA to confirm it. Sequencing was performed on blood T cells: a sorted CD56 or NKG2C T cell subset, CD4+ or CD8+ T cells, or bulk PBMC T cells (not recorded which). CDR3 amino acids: CASSHPAGGRGETQYF.